The sequence of this T cell receptor (beta chain) was determined in a study of blood T cells in healthy people across ages. Study results and caveats: Significant beta diversity loss was already apparent by age approximately 37, declining roughly linearly.

A note on this clonotype: Its antigen is still unknown.

Germline V gene data show CDR1 as SNHLY and CDR2 as FYNNEI. V was cut by 6 bases and J by 6 bases, with 21 bases left in between. The CDR3 sequence is 16 residues long. A J-beta primer mix and a sample-barcoded 5' primer were used in a second PCR of roughly 7 to 12 cycles. TCRdb fed the 5' RACE reads into MiXCR, producing one record per CDR3 protein. The top ten clones hold about an eighth of a sample with about a million distinct CDR3 sequences, 30% to 40% of them seen once. This receptor was identified in a man aged 18 to 35 in good health. Sequencing was performed on blood. V and J are TRBV2 and TRBJ2-1; no definite D call. The CDR3 here is CASSGPETVGSNEQFF. CDR3 coding DNA: TGTGCCAGCAGCGGACCGGAAACAGTAGGCAGCAATGAGCAGTTCTTC.